This T cell receptor (beta chain) was obtained from a study of cytomegalovirus exposure and HLA in healthy donors. Study results and caveats: Apart from CMV serostatus, no immune exposure information was available. More clonal expansion characterized HLA-associated TCR beta chains than equally common others in a later analysis. Researchers left out some V segments, among them TRBV6-2 and TRBV6-3, as indistinguishable. As was reported, the HLA-A and HLA-B alleles of most subjects were accurately predicted from TCR beta sequences.

Primers for the PCR totalled 60 Vbeta and 13 Jbeta. TCRdb keeps only in-frame clones here, not all; method: immunoSEQ multiplex PCR. The sample comprises roughly 140,000 clones, 55% to 85% of which are singletons, and roughly 2.1% rests with the top ten. Turning to this clone: Antigen specificity is unknown.

Germline CDR1 SNHLY, CDR2 FYNNEI. Trimming left V 7 bases short and J 5 bases short, with 17 bases between. The CDR3 consists of 14 residues. This TCR came from a man in his forties in good health and CMV-seronegative. The J gene is TRBJ1-1, the V gene TRBV2, with D perhaps TRBD1 (6 bases). Sequenced: PBMCs. The CDR3 loop reads CASKETGQATEAFF. Here the CDR3 DNA reads TGTGCCAGCAAGGAAACAGGGCAGGCTACTGAAGCTTTCTTT.